These 21 T cell receptor beta chains share one sample of origin, sequenced in a study of Ad26.COV2.S vaccination and SARS-CoV-2 variants. Sample treatment: around 19 received Ad26.COV2.S at low or high dose, single or two shots; 5 received placebo; per-sample allocation not given. All samples were drawn on day 63, counting from the first vaccine or placebo injection. Using immunoSEQ multiplex PCR, the repertoire was profiled, and TCRdb retains in-frame clones only, with some absent. The data show 300,000 to 350,000 clones, around 88% seen once. The specimen comprised peripheral blood, sampled in a trial of Ad26.COV2.S vaccine versus placebo. The receptors derive from a person between 18 and 59 years old who received the Ad26.COV2.S COVID-19 vaccine or a placebo.

The chain links TRBV4-2 to TRBJ1-4, with TRBD1 identical over 11 bases. The V and J ends lost 3 bases and 7 bases, in that order; junction bases with no gene match: 7. This CDR3 region has 16 residues. Germline V gene data show CDR1 as LGHNA and CDR2 as YNFKEQ. This chain's CDR3 is CASSQGPDRGREKLFF. In DNA form, the CDR3 reads TGTGCCAGCAGCCAGGGGCCGGACAGGGGGCGTGAAAAACTGTTTTTT.

This chain joins TRBV15 and TRBJ2-3; the D gene is possibly TRBD1 (6 bases). Germline values: CDR1 LNHNV, CDR2 YYDKDF (reference sequence). Trimming cost V 2 bases and J 6 bases, with 15 bases left between them. The CDR3 sequence is 15 residues long. For the CDR3, the DNA is TGTGCCACCAGCAGACTGGACAGACGCGGGGATACGCAGTATTTT. Translating it yields CATSRLDRRGDTQYF. Full variable domain (remainder filled in from reference TRBV15 and TRBJ2-3): DAMVIQNPRYQVTQFGKPVTLSCSQTLNHNVMYWYQQKSSQAPKLLFHYYDKDFNNEADTPDNFQSRRPNTSFCFLDIRSPGLGDTAMYLCATSRLDRRGDTQYFGPGTRLTVL.

V and J are TRBV2 and TRBJ2-7; 8 nucleotides match TRBD1. This CDR3 is built from 13 residues. Germline V CDR1 and CDR2: SNHLY, FYNNEI. The ends lost 8 bases at V and 3 bases at J; junction bases unmatched: 6. As DNA, the CDR3 is TGTGCCAGCCTACCGGACAGGGACTACGAGCAGTACTTC. Translation gives CASLPDRDYEQYF.

This clone was found a few times. The chain combines TRBV10-1 with TRBJ2-6; D remains ambiguous. Per germline, CDR1 WNHNN and CDR2 SYGVQD (reference sequence). V was pared by 6 bases and J by 0 bases, with 9 bases between. The CDR3 has 15 residues. Here the CDR3 DNA reads TGCGCCAGCAGCGCAGAGAGCTCTGGGGCCAACGTCCTGACTTTC. As protein: CASSAESSGANVLTF.

J is TRBJ2-3 and V is TRBV12-3 or TRBV12-4, with D hard to call. The CDR3 sequence is 11 residues long. Between the trimmed V and J ends, which lost 4 bases and 5 bases, there was a span of 4 bases. CDR3 region: CASSSLDTQYF. CDR3 nucleotide sequence: TGTGCCAGCAGTTCACTAGATACGCAGTATTTT.

The chain combines TRBV10-3 with TRBJ2-2; tentative D call: TRBD1 (5 bases). V gave up 10 bases and J gave up 2 bases, with 11 bases separating them. The CDR3 spans 13 residues. The germline CDR1 and CDR2 sequences are ENHRY and SYGVKD. CDR3 bases: TGTGCCACCAAAGACAGTAACACCGGGGAGCTGTTTTTT. It translates to CATKDSNTGELFF.

The J gene is TRBJ1-1, the V gene TRBV9, with TRBD1 matching 7 bases. Per germline, CDR1 SGDLS and CDR2 YYNGEE. The ends lost 3 bases at V and 4 bases at J; junction bases unmatched: 9. The CDR3 totals 15 residues. The CDR3 region is CASSARQGAGTEAFF. CDR3 sequence (DNA): TGTGCCAGCAGCGCACGACAGGGAGCGGGCACTGAAGCTTTCTTT.

This clone is a singleton in its sample. The V call is TRBV5-1, the J call TRBJ2-2, with 7 bases that match TRBD1. Trimming cost V 0 bases and J 0 bases; bases outside gene matches: 2. The germline V gene has CDR1 SGHRS and CDR2 YFSETQ. The CDR3 has 16 amino acids. In nucleotides, the CDR3 is TGCGCCAGCAGCTTGGACAGGGGCTCGAACACCGGGGAGCTGTTTTTT. This translates into CASSLDRGSNTGELFF. The full variable domain, its missing parts supplied by reference TRBV5-1 and TRBJ2-2, is KAGVTQTPRYLIKTRGQQVTLSCSPISGHRSVSWYQQTPGQGLQFLFEYFSETQRNKGNFPGRFSGRQFSNSRSEMNVSTLELGDSALYLCASSLDRGSNTGELFFGEGSRLTVL.

This clone appeared a few times. As DNA, the CDR3 is TGTGCCAGCAGCTTAGCGGACTACTACTCCTACGAGCAGTACTTC. This sequence encodes CASSLADYYSYEQYF. The chain is built from TRBV7-2 and TRBJ2-7; TRBD2 is a possible D gene (6 bases). CDR3 length: 15 amino acids. Germline V gives CDR1 SGHTA, CDR2 FQGNSA. Between the trimmed V and J ends, which lost 0 bases and 0 bases, there was a span of 9 bases.

The chain joins TRBV27 to TRBJ1-2; D is uncertain. V was cut by 2 bases and J by 4 bases, with 14 bases left in between. The length of the CDR3 is 15 residues. CDR1 is MNHEY, CDR2 SMNVEV, per germline (reference sequence). CDR3 bases: TGTGCCAGCAGTTTAGGACCGGGAAACCCCTATGGCTACACCTTC. This translates into CASSLGPGNPYGYTF.

The chain carries TRBV7-9 and TRBJ2-2; no reliable D call. The germline V gene encodes CDR1 SEHNR and CDR2 FQNEAQ (reference sequence). V gave up 2 bases and J gave up 6 bases, with 4 bases separating them. The CDR3 contains 12 residues. The DNA of the CDR3 is TGTGCCAGCAGCTTACCGGCCGGGGAGCTGTTTTTT. Translation: CASSLPAGELFF.

V gene TRBV9 combines with J gene TRBJ2-7; 9 bases agree with TRBD1. J lost 3 bases, V lost 0 bases, and 1 base had no gene match. Germline values: CDR1 SGDLS, CDR2 YYNGEE. The length of the CDR3 is 14 residues. CDR3 sequence: CASSVGTGDYEQYF. In DNA form, the CDR3 reads TGTGCCAGCAGCGTAGGGACAGGGGACTACGAGCAGTACTTC.

The rearrangement joins TRBV19 to TRBJ2-5, with D hard to call. V lost 4 bases and J 1 base, leaving 10 bases between the germline ends. The CDR3 is made up of 14 amino acids. CDR1 is LNHDA, CDR2 SQIVND, per germline (reference sequence). The CDR3 nucleotides are TGTGCCAGTAGTACGTATTTGGGCCAAGAGACCCAGTACTTC. It yields the protein CASSTYLGQETQYF. Full variable domain (missing parts from reference TRBV19 and TRBJ2-5): DGGITQSPKYLFRKEGQNVTLSCEQNLNHDAMYWYRQDPGQGLRLIYYSQIVNDFQKGDIAEGYSVSREKKESFPLTVTSAQKNPTAFYLCASSTYLGQETQYFGPGTRLLVL.

The rearrangement links TRBV3-1 (or the pseudogene TRBV3-2) to TRBJ1-5; no reliable D call. CDR3 length equals 14 residues. CDR1 is LGHDT and CDR2 is YNNKEL in the germline V gene (reference sequence). The ends were cut back, 0 bases at V and 6 bases at J, with 9 bases in the middle. CDR3 sequence reads: CASSQDLVSQPQHF. The CDR3 coding sequence is TGTGCCAGCAGCCAAGATCTTGTTTCTCAGCCCCAGCATTTT.

The gene calls are TRBV4-2 and TRBJ2-7, with 11 bases fitting TRBD1. V was pared by 5 bases and J by 4 bases, with 4 bases of the junction left unmatched. The V gene's germline CDR1 is LGHNA and CDR2 YNFKEQ. The CDR3 is 14 amino acids. This CDR3 is CASSTGQGAYEQYF. The CDR3 region has the DNA TGTGCCAGCAGCACCGGACAGGGGGCGTACGAGCAGTACTTC.

The V call is TRBV30, the J call TRBJ2-3, with D uncertain. The ends were cut back, 1 base at V and 8 bases at J, with 10 bases in the middle. The CDR3 is made up of 12 amino acids. The germline V gene encodes CDR1 GTSNPN and CDR2 SVGIG (reference sequence). The CDR3 reads CAWSGAVVTQYF. DNA of the CDR3: TGTGCCTGGAGTGGGGCGGTAGTTACGCAGTATTTT. The variable domain in full, with the rest retrieved from reference TRBV30 and TRBJ2-3, is SQTIHQWPATLVQPVGSPLSLECTVEGTSNPNLYWYRQAAGRGLQLLFYSVGIGQISSEVPQNLSASRPQDRQFILSSKKLLLSDSGFYLCAWSGAVVTQYFGPGTRLTVL.

This clone was counted a single time. The chain is built from TRBV11-2 and TRBJ2-1; D may be TRBD1 (6 bases). This CDR3 has 16 amino acids. Germline assignment: CDR1 SGHAT and CDR2 FQNNGV. With 1 base removed from V and 7 bases from J, the gap between germline ends came to 17 bases. The CDR3 region has the DNA TGTGCCAGCAGCTTAGTGACAGGTAAGGGCTGGAATGAGCAGTTCTTC. Amino acid sequence: CASSLVTGKGWNEQFF.

The chain is built from TRBV10-3 and TRBJ1-1; 7 nucleotides line up with TRBD1. J was trimmed by 12 bases and V by 2 bases; bases with no gene match: 6. Germline V CDR1 and CDR2: ENHRY, SYGVKD. There are 12 residues in the CDR3. The CDR3 sequence is CAISEQQGWTFF. CDR3 DNA sequence: TGTGCCATCAGTGAGCAACAGGGGTGGACTTTCTTT.

The chain recombines TRBV2 with TRBJ1-1, with a possible D match to TRBD1 (5 bases). The CDR3 extends over 12 amino acids. CDR1 SNHLY and CDR2 FYNNEI come from the germline V gene. V gave up 10 bases and J gave up 4 bases, with 13 bases separating them. The CDR3 loop reads CANRGVGTEAFF. The CDR3 DNA sequence: TGTGCCAACCGAGGGGTTGGCACTGAAGCTTTCTTT. The full variable domain, in which reference TRBV2 and TRBJ1-1 provide the parts outside the CDR3, is EPEVTQTPSHQVTQMGQEVILRCVPISNHLYFYWYRQILGQKVEFLVSFYNNEISEKSEIFDDQFSVERPDGSNFTLKIRSTKLEDSAMYFCANRGVGTEAFFGQGTRLTVV.

The gene calls are TRBV7-2 and TRBJ1-1; TRBD1 agrees at 8 bases. Losses at the gene ends were 2 bases for V and 2 bases for J; bases not matched to a gene: 13. The germline V gene encodes CDR1 SGHTA and CDR2 FQGNSA. This CDR3 is built from 18 residues. The CDR3 loop reads CASSLWPRGRLSNTEAFF. CDR3 coding DNA: TGTGCCAGCAGCTTATGGCCCAGGGGGCGGCTCTCAAACACTGAAGCTTTCTTT. The full variable domain, with the rest looked up from reference TRBV7-2 and TRBJ1-1, is GAGVSQSPSNKVTEKGKDVELRCDPISGHTALYWYRQSLGQGLEFLIYFQGNSAPDKSGLPSDRFSAERTGGSVSTLTIQRTQQEDSAVYLCASSLWPRGRLSNTEAFFGQGTRLTVV.

J is TRBJ2-7 and V is TRBV9; TRBD2 might be the D (6 bases). The CDR3 consists of 16 residues. Germline assignment: CDR1 SGDLS and CDR2 YYNGEE. V was cut by 1 base and J by 3 bases, with 17 bases left in between. CDR3 coding DNA: TGTGCCAGCAGCGTAACCGGGGGTGGTAGGTTCTACGAGCAGTACTTC. It is translated as CASSVTGGGRFYEQYF.